Listed below are T cell receptor beta chains from one sample, sequenced in a study of OX40 agonist ivuxolimab in advanced cancers. Here immunoSEQ multiplex PCR was the method, and the copy in TCRdb shows in-frame clones only, minus some. This sample has nearly 60,000 clones; over 75% occur once, and the top ten carry approximately 3.8%. Sequenced here: CD4+ or CD8+ T cells sorted from blood, sampled in a trial of the OX40 agonist ivuxolimab. Receptors were obtained from an adult with an advanced solid tumor such as melanoma, head and neck, liver or kidney cancer. CDR3s include the opening cysteine and the closing phenylalanine or tryptophan. The order of the fields is V gene, CDR3 length, D gene, J gene, clone size, CDR3 DNA, CDR3 protein. A D gene is named only where the DNA matches it firmly. Expanded clones are given a class, and other clones once, few, many or no size at all.

TRBV27	16	NA	TRBJ2-7	few	TGTGCCAGCAGTCCGGTAGCCTCCGAGAGGGGCTACGAGCAGTACTTC	CASSPVASERGYEQYF
TRBV19	14	NA	TRBJ1-2	NA	TGTGCCAGCCTTAACCTGGACAGACCTCATGGCTACACCTTC	CASLNLDRPHGYTF
TRBV7-9	15	NA	TRBJ2-3	NA	TGTGCCAGCAGCTTGGAGGGGACAGAGACAGATACGCAGTATTTT	CASSLEGTETDTQYF
TRBV27	18	TRBD1	TRBJ2-7	NA	TGTGCCAGCCGACGAAGTACAGGGGTGTTTGGTGACTCCTACGAGCAGTACTTC	CASRRSTGVFGDSYEQYF
TRBV18	16	NA	TRBJ1-3	NA	TGTGCCAGCTCACATGGCCCGGGAATTGCTGGAAACACCATATATTTT	CASSHGPGIAGNTIYF
TRBV5-8	15	NA	TRBJ1-3	NA	TGTGCCAGCAGCTTCGGGGTATTCTCTGGAAACACCATATATTTT	CASSFGVFSGNTIYF
TRBV29-1	12	NA	TRBJ2-7	NA	TGCAGCGTTGTTGGAGCCGGGGGCGAGCAGTACTTC	CSVVGAGGEQYF
TRBV28	13	TRBD1	TRBJ1-6	NA	TGTGCCAGCAGGGACAGGGTGAGATCACCCCTCCACTTT	CASRDRVRSPLHF
TRBV6-6	15	NA	TRBJ1-5	NA	TGTGCCAGCAGTGGACAGATCCACAACAATCAGCCCCAGCATTTT	CASSGQIHNNQPQHF
TRBV30	15	NA	TRBJ1-2	NA	TGTGCCTGGAGTTTAACACAGGGCCAAGGCTATGGCTACACCTTC	CAWSLTQGQGYGYTF
TRBV30	13	NA	TRBJ1-4	NA	TGTGCCTGGAGTGGTCTAGGGAATGAAAAACTGTTTTTT	CAWSGLGNEKLFF
TRBV6-6	8	NA	TRBJ2-1	NA	TGTGCCAGCAGCGAGCAGTTCTTC	CASSEQFF
TRBV7-2	15	NA	TRBJ2-5	once	TGTGCCAGCAGCTTAGCTACGGCGCATTCGGAGACCCAGTACTTC	CASSLATAHSETQYF
TRBV28	14	NA	TRBJ2-3	NA	TGTGCCAGCAGTTTGTCGTGGGGAACAGATACGCAGTATTTT	CASSLSWGTDTQYF
TRBV19	17	TRBD1	TRBJ1-1	NA	TGTGCCAGTAGGAGTGGACAGGGCACCTACCGGAACACTGAAGCTTTCTTT	CASRSGQGTYRNTEAFF
TRBV28	15	TRBD1	TRBJ1-6	NA	TGTGCCAGCAGTTGGGAACAGGGGAGACATTCACCCCTCCACTTT	CASSWEQGRHSPLHF
TRBV10-3	13	NA	TRBJ2-7	NA	TGTGCCATCAGTGATTCTCTGCCTCGGGAGCAGTACTTC	CAISDSLPREQYF
TRBV6-5	15	TRBD2	TRBJ2-1	NA	TGTGCCAGCAGTTACTACGGACTAGCGGACAGTGAGCAGTTCTTC	CASSYYGLADSEQFF
TRBV2	14	TRBD1	TRBJ2-2	NA	TGTGCCAGCACCAGACAGGGGGACACCGGGGAGCTGTTTTTT	CASTRQGDTGELFF
TRBV28	15	TRBD1	TRBJ1-2	NA	TGTGCCAGCAGTTCCCCGGGACAGGGAAGGCATGGCTACACCTTC	CASSSPGQGRHGYTF
TRBV6-5	15	NA	TRBJ2-2	NA	TGTGCCAGCAGTGCTTACCTAGCCAGCACCGGGGAGCTGTTTTTT	CASSAYLASTGELFF
TRBV10-3	15	TRBD2	TRBJ2-1	NA	TGTGCCATCAGGGGGACTAGCGGGAGTTCCAATGAGCAGTTCTTC	CAIRGTSGSSNEQFF
TRBV5-1	12	NA	TRBJ1-2	NA	TGCGCCAGCAGCTTCGAGGGGCAAGGCTACACCTTC	CASSFEGQGYTF
TRBV27	13	NA	TRBJ1-2	NA	TGTGCCAGCAGTCCAACACTGGGGTATGGCTACACCTTC	CASSPTLGYGYTF
TRBV6-6	15	TRBD1	TRBJ2-5	NA	TGTGCCAGCAGTCGCGGGACAGGGGGTTTTGAGACCCAGTACTTC	CASSRGTGGFETQYF
TRBV7-2	15	TRBD2	TRBJ2-1	NA	TGTGCCAGCAGCTTAGTGGGCGGGGGCTACAATGAGCAGTTCTTC	CASSLVGGGYNEQFF
TRBV7-9	12	NA	TRBJ2-1	NA	NA	CASTSSGHEQFF
TRBV5-4	15	TRBD1	TRBJ2-6	NA	TGTGCCAGCAGCCAGACAGGGGCTGGGGCCAACGTCCTGACTTTC	CASSQTGAGANVLTF
TRBV5-1	16	TRBD2	TRBJ2-1	once	TGCGCCAGCAGCTACTCAGCGGGACCATCTAACAATGAGCAGTTCTTC	CASSYSAGPSNNEQFF
TRBV28	16	NA	TRBJ2-4	NA	TGTGCCAGCAGTGAGACGAGTGGAGTAGCCAAAAACATTCAGTACTTC	CASSETSGVAKNIQYF
TRBV19	16	TRBD2	TRBJ2-1	NA	TGTGCCAGTAGTATAGCCCTAGCGGGAGTTTGGAATGAGCAGTTCTTC	CASSIALAGVWNEQFF
TRBV30	15	NA	TRBJ2-2	NA	TGTGCCTGGAGTGCCCAGGAGGGGTTCACCGGGGAGCTGTTTTTT	CAWSAQEGFTGELFF
TRBV6-1	16	NA	TRBJ1-2	few	TGTGCCAGCAGTGATTCCGAGGGGGGCTGGATCTATGGCTACACCTTC	CASSDSEGGWIYGYTF
TRBV11-2	19	TRBD2	TRBJ2-4	NA	TGTGCCAGCAGCTCCGGACTAGCGGGAGGGAGCTTAGCCAAAAACATTCAGTACTTC	CASSSGLAGGSLAKNIQYF
TRBV7-8	13	NA	TRBJ2-5	once	TGTGCCAGCAGCTTAGGTCTTGAAGAGACCCAGTACTTC	CASSLGLEETQYF
TRBV4-3	17	TRBD2	TRBJ2-2	NA	TGCGCCAGCAGCCAAGGGGGGGCGGCTAGCGGGACCGGGGAGCTGTTTTTT	CASSQGGAASGTGELFF
TRBV27	13	NA	TRBJ2-2	NA	TGTGCCAGCAGTTTGCGATGGACCGGGGAGCTGTTTTTT	CASSLRWTGELFF
TRBV2	13	NA	TRBJ2-3	NA	TGTGCCAGCAGCCTCCGGACGACAGATACGCAGTATTTT	CASSLRTTDTQYF
TRBV28	15	TRBD1	TRBJ2-1	NA	TGTGCCAGCATAAGACAAGGGGGCCTTAACAATGAGCAGTTCTTC	CASIRQGGLNNEQFF
TRBV9	15	NA	TRBJ2-1	NA	TGTGCCAGCAGCGTAGAGATGAGTTCCTACAATGAGCAGTTCTTC	CASSVEMSSYNEQFF
TRBV5-6	16	NA	TRBJ1-3	NA	TGTGCCAGCAGCTTGGGGGGGAGACGGTCTGGAAACACCATATATTTT	CASSLGGRRSGNTIYF
TRBV28	15	TRBD2	TRBJ2-3	NA	TGTGCCAGTCTGAGCGGGGGCGCTTTCACAGATACGCAGTATTTT	CASLSGGAFTDTQYF
TRBV19	15	NA	TRBJ1-5	NA	TGTGCCAGTACCTCGGTTGAGGGGGGGAATCAGCCCCAGCATTTT	CASTSVEGGNQPQHF
TRBV7-2	13	NA	TRBJ2-7	NA	TGTGCCAGCAGCTCTGGGAACTCCTACGAGCAGTACTTC	CASSSGNSYEQYF
TRBV5-1	16	NA	TRBJ1-4	NA	TGCGCCAGCAGCTATTCTGGAGCCGCAACTAATGAAAAACTGTTTTTT	CASSYSGAATNEKLFF